A single sample is the source of the 7 T cell receptor beta chains below, sequenced in a study of T cell changes during pregnancy in multiple sclerosis. Measured with immunoSEQ multiplex PCR; TCRdb has only the in-frame clones, and not every one. The table includes tens of thousands of clones, 89% detected once. Specimen: CD4+ T cells from peripheral blood mononuclear cells, collected after pregnancy. The receptors stem from a female donor in good health, enrolled as a control in a pregnancy study.

CDR3 sequence (DNA): TGTGCCATCAATTCGGAGCCTCGGAGTGAAGCTTTCTTT. It translates to CAINSEPRSEAFF. The chain combines TRBV10-3 with TRBJ1-1; no reliable D call. Germline CDR1 ENHRY, CDR2 SYGVKD. The CDR3 has 13 amino acids. V was pared by 7 bases and J by 7 bases, with 16 bases between.

The chain employs TRBV28 and TRBJ2-7; 8 bases map to TRBD2. The CDR3 contains 15 residues. Germline CDR1 is MDHEN and CDR2 is SYDVKM. The V gene end was trimmed by 5 bases and the J gene end by 0 bases; junction bases not matched to a gene: 6. The CDR3 loop is CASSPGGGPSYEQYF. The CDR3 DNA follows: TGTGCCAGCAGTCCCGGCGGGGGGCCCTCCTACGAGCAGTACTTC.

This rearrangement joins TRBV28 to TRBJ2-7, with 11 bases fitting TRBD2. This CDR3 comprises 16 residues. The germline V gene encodes CDR1 MDHEN and CDR2 SYDVKM. The V segment lost 5 bases and the J segment 1 base; nucleotides outside the gene matches: 7. The CDR3 nucleotides are TGTGCCAGCAGTCCCTCGGGACTAGCGGCTTCCTACGAGCAGTACTTC. Translated: CASSPSGLAASYEQYF.

This clone occurred a few times. The chain employs TRBV4-1 and TRBJ1-5, with unresolved D. Per the germline V gene, CDR1 is MGHRA and CDR2 is YSYEKL. Deletions cut 4 bases from V and 1 base from J, with 14 bases between. There are 16 residues in the CDR3. As DNA, the CDR3 is TGCGCCAGCAGCCCACTTCATGTCAGGAGCAATCAGCCCCAGCATTTT. This translates into CASSPLHVRSNQPQHF.

The rearrangement links TRBV21-1 to TRBJ1-4; TRBD1 is the table's D call, not checked against the DNA. TRBV21-1 is assigned pseudogene status. This CDR3 comprises 16 residues. CDR3 in DNA: TGTGCCAGCAGCGTCGCCAGGGGGCGGGCTAATGAAAAACTGTTTTTT. Translation: CASSVARGRANEKLFF.

V and J are TRBV10-1 and TRBJ2-7; tentative D call: TRBD2 (5 bases). This CDR3 has 14 residues. The V end lost 4 bases, the J end lost 1 base, and 11 bases lay between the germline ends. Germline CDR1 and CDR2: WNHNN and SYGVQD (reference sequence). DNA for the CDR3: TGCGCCAGCAGTGCGGAGGCCCTATCCTACGAGCAGTACTTC. Its translation is CASSAEALSYEQYF.

The V gene is TRBV15, the J gene TRBJ2-4; D possibly corresponds to TRBD2 (6 bases). The CDR3 loop spans 16 amino acids. V shed 0 bases and J shed 0 bases, with 9 bases lying between them. Germline V gene data show CDR1 as LNHNV and CDR2 as YYDKDF (reference sequence). The CDR3 sequence is CATSRDWGEAKNIQYF. CDR3 sequence (DNA): TGTGCCACCAGCAGAGATTGGGGGGAAGCCAAAAACATTCAGTACTTC.